This T cell receptor beta chain was identified in a study of cytomegalovirus exposure and HLA in healthy donors. For the study at large: The 90 to 150 validation repertoires used a platform that matched the one used for the approximately 620 first-cohort repertoires, as a later analysis reported.

Worth noting for this clone: The antigen is not known.

Germline trimming cut 6 bases from V and 4 bases from J; bases unmatched to any gene: 6. Germline CDR1 is SGDLS and CDR2 is YYNGEE. This CDR3 region has 15 residues. Study outcomes and limitations: In the 120 or so validation repertoires, approximately 94% of cluster scores exceeded 0, per a later analysis. Cytomegalovirus-associated TCR beta chains were listed, numbering 164.

It was the approximately 120-subject validation cohort, separate from the approximately 700-subject first cohort, to which the donors belonged. Profiling relied on immunoSEQ multiplex PCR, and the TCRdb table lists in-frame clones only, not all of them. The sample records over 150,000 clones, 85% to 90% being singletons. The rearrangement uses TRBV9 and TRBJ2-3; 12 nucleotides line up with TRBD1. This TCR was sampled from a woman aged 18-35 years in good health and CMV-seropositive. Specimen: PBMCs. The DNA of the CDR3 is TGTGCCAGCACCCCCCGGGACAGGGGGCCAGATACGCAGTATTTT. Translated, it gives CASTPRDRGPDTQYF. Full variable domain (missing parts from reference TRBV9 and TRBJ2-3): DSGVTQTPKHLITATGQRVTLRCSPRSGDLSVYWYQQSLDQGLQFLIQYYNGEERAKGNILERFSAQQFPDLHSELNLSSLELGDSALYFCASTPRDRGPDTQYFGPGTRLTVL.